A single sample is the source of the 23 T cell receptor beta chains below, sequenced in a study of T cells in narcolepsy. Generated by immunoSEQ multiplex PCR, the TCRdb table keeps only in-frame clones and is missing some. The table records tens of thousands of clones, about four fifths of them present only once. Material for sequencing was memory (CD45RA-) CD4+ T cells from blood. Source of these receptors: a human donor in good health.

V and J are TRBV19 and TRBJ1-4; TRBD1 matches 7 bases. CDR3 size: 12 residues. V shed 8 bases and J 8 bases; nucleotides not matched to a gene: 5. Germline V gene sequence: CDR1 LNHDA, CDR2 SQIVND (reference sequence). CDR3 nucleotide sequence: TGTGCCAGTGGGACAGTGGGAGAAAAACTGTTTTTT. Its translation: CASGTVGEKLFF.

This sequence joins TRBV29-1 and TRBJ1-1, with D possibly being TRBD1 (6 bases). Trimming stripped 6 bases from V and 0 bases from J, with 17 bases between. This CDR3 has 15 residues. Germline lookup yields CDR1 SQVTM and CDR2 ANQGSEA. The CDR3 spells CSVGEMTGMNTEAFF. CDR3 DNA sequence: TGCAGCGTGGGGGAGATGACAGGAATGAACACTGAAGCTTTCTTT.

The chain combines TRBV7-2 with TRBJ1-1; 7 bases map to TRBD1. V shed 2 bases, J shed 11 bases, and the junction held 20 bases outside the gene matches. Germline loops: CDR1 SGHTA, CDR2 FQGNSA. The CDR3 runs 17 residues. CDR3 loop: CASSLSPTNRGPIDAFF. CDR3 nucleotide sequence: TGTGCCAGCAGCTTATCCCCGACTAACAGGGGACCCATTGACGCTTTCTTT.

This clone was detected a few times. The CDR3 is CATRRDRGEKLFF. The CDR3 region has the DNA TGTGCCACCCGCCGGGACAGGGGTGAAAAACTGTTTTTT. The genes are TRBV10-3 and TRBJ1-4; 10 bases fit TRBD1. Germline V gives CDR1 ENHRY, CDR2 SYGVKD. The V gene end was trimmed by 10 bases and the J gene end by 7 bases; junction bases not matched to a gene: 6. This CDR3 is 13 amino acids long.

The J gene is TRBJ2-5, the V gene TRBV4-2; D is undetermined. The end of the DNA fits TRBJ2-7 better, so the J call may be wrong. Looked up from germline, CDR1 is LGHNA and CDR2 is YNFKEQ. The CDR3 contains 16 residues. As DNA, the CDR3 is TGTGCCAGCAGCCAAGAGTACAGACAACGCTCCTACGAGCAGTACTTC. The encoded protein is CASSQEYRQRSYEQYF.

This chain links TRBV5-1 with TRBJ2-5; possibly TRBD1 for D (5 bases). Trimming pared 3 bases from V and 0 bases from J, leaving 15 bases between. The germline V gene has CDR1 SGHRS and CDR2 YFSETQ. The CDR3 totals 16 residues. This CDR3 reads CASSSGSSTYQETQYF. CDR3 nucleotides: TGCGCCAGCAGCTCAGGGTCATCTACGTACCAAGAGACCCAGTACTTC.

V is TRBV10-3 and J is TRBJ2-5; 10 nucleotides align to TRBD2. The trim removed 6 bases at V and 2 bases at J, leaving 6 bases unmatched. CDR1 is ENHRY and CDR2 is SYGVKD in the germline V gene. The CDR3 runs to 15 residues. CDR3 nucleotides: TGTGCCATCAGAAATAGCGGGGGGCGGCAAGAGACCCAGTACTTC. This codes for CAIRNSGGRQETQYF.

This rearrangement joins TRBV28 to TRBJ2-5; D is possibly TRBD2 (5 bases). This CDR3 region has 15 residues. Per germline, CDR1 MDHEN and CDR2 SYDVKM. The V and J ends lost 2 bases and 7 bases respectively, with 17 bases between them. The CDR3 nucleotides are TGTGCCAGCAGTTTAACCCCGCTAGAGGGCGGGACCCAGTACTTC. It yields the protein CASSLTPLEGGTQYF.

J is TRBJ1-1 and V is TRBV29-1; D not resolved. This CDR3 region has 14 residues. Trimming shortened V by 0 bases and J by 4 bases, and 12 bases separated the two germline ends. CDR1 is SQVTM and CDR2 is ANQGSEA in the germline V gene. The CDR3 coding sequence is TGCAGCGTTGAAGATCGGAGGGCGGCCACTGAAGCTTTCTTT. It codes for CSVEDRRAATEAFF.

V usage is TRBV2 and J usage is TRBJ1-3; no clear D gene. The CDR3 runs 16 residues. V was cut by 6 bases and J by 0 bases, with 15 bases left in between. The germline gives CDR1 SNHLY, CDR2 FYNNEI. CDR3 DNA sequence: TGTGCCAGCAGGAGAGGAAACAGCTACTCTGGAAACACCATATATTTT. As protein: CASRRGNSYSGNTIYF.

The chain is built from TRBV28 and TRBJ1-5; no reliable D call. The germline V gene has CDR1 MDHEN and CDR2 SYDVKM. V lost 2 bases and J 2 bases, leaving 7 bases between the germline ends. This CDR3 contains 14 residues. CDR3 coding DNA: TGTGCCAGCAGTTTACCACTGGGCAATCAGCCCCAGCATTTT. This translates into CASSLPLGNQPQHF.

This chain joins TRBV19 and TRBJ2-1; 10 nucleotides align to TRBD1. The CDR3 loop spans 15 amino acids. Germline V gene sequence: CDR1 LNHDA, CDR2 SQIVND (reference sequence). With 10 bases clipped from V and 6 bases from J, the junction kept 12 bases outside the gene matches. The CDR3 loop reads CATAQMGTGVNEQFF. In DNA, the CDR3 is TGTGCCACCGCACAGATGGGGACAGGGGTCAATGAGCAGTTCTTC.

The rearrangement joins TRBV7-3 to TRBJ1-5, with D unclear. Per germline, CDR1 SGHTA and CDR2 FQGTGA. V lost 5 bases, J lost 7 bases, and 12 bases lay in between. The CDR3 runs to 13 residues. DNA of the CDR3: TGTGCCAGCAGCCCAGCCTGGAGCCAGCCCCAGCATTTT. Its translation is CASSPAWSQPQHF.

J is TRBJ2-5 and V is TRBV5-6, with 12 bases that match TRBD2. Germline V CDR1 and CDR2: SGHDT, YYEEEE. The V segment lost 4 bases and the J segment 2 bases; nucleotides outside the gene matches: 3. The CDR3 is 15 residues long. The CDR3 region has the DNA TGTGCCAGCAGCGGACTAGCGGGGACTCAAGAGACCCAGTACTTC. It specifies CASSGLAGTQETQYF.

The CDR3, as DNA: TGTGCCAGCAGCTCTTTTGACAGGTACTATGGCTACACCTTC. Its translation is CASSSFDRYYGYTF. The chain combines TRBV28 with TRBJ1-2; possibly TRBD1 for D (6 bases). CDR3 size: 14 residues. V lost 6 bases and J lost 3, with 14 bases in between. From germline, CDR1 is MDHEN and CDR2 SYDVKM.

The chain couples TRBV4-2 to TRBJ2-5, with D possibly matching TRBD2 (6 bases). There are 14 residues in the CDR3. Germline V lookup: CDR1 LGHNA, CDR2 YNFKEQ. Trimming shortened V by 4 bases and J by 5 bases, and 14 bases separated the two germline ends. CDR3: CASSPRGARETQYF. Written as DNA, the CDR3 is TGTGCCAGCAGCCCGCGGGGCGCAAGGGAGACCCAGTACTTC.

This sequence joins TRBV6-1 and TRBJ2-7; TRBD1 is a possible D gene (5 bases). Germline V lookup: CDR1 MNHNS, CDR2 SASEGT. V lost 1 base to trimming and J lost 6 bases, with 19 bases between them. The CDR3 consists of 16 residues. In DNA form, the CDR3 reads TGTGCCAGCAGTGAAGTCTTAGGGGTTACGGCGTCCGAGCAGTACTTC. Encoded protein: CASSEVLGVTASEQYF.

The CDR3 region is CASSVEGVRSPLHF. CDR3 DNA sequence: TGTGCCAGCAGTGTCGAGGGGGTACGGTCACCCCTCCACTTT. This chain links TRBV2 with TRBJ1-6, with D perhaps matching TRBD1 (6 bases). Germline V gene lookup returns CDR1 SNHLY and CDR2 FYNNEI. Trimming stripped 4 bases from V and 10 bases from J, with 14 bases between. There are 14 residues in the CDR3.

V and J are TRBV5-1 and TRBJ2-7; no clear D gene. This CDR3 is 13 amino acids long. The V end was cut by 3 bases, the J end by 4 bases, with 11 bases between. Germline CDR1 and CDR2: SGHRS and YFSETQ. CDR3 coding DNA: TGCGCCAGCAGCTCTCTAGATACATACGAGCAGTACTTC. Translated, it gives CASSSLDTYEQYF.

Only one count was recorded for this clone. The DNA for the CDR3 is TGCAGCGTTTGGGGGAACACGGATTATGGCTACACCTTC. This sequence encodes CSVWGNTDYGYTF. The gene calls are TRBV29-1 and TRBJ1-2; TRBD1 is a possible D gene (5 bases). The CDR3 has 13 amino acids. Germline loops: CDR1 SQVTM, CDR2 ANQGSEA. Trimming left V 5 bases short and J 5 bases short, with 15 bases between.

The CDR3 spells CASSSDSNGAQYF. The CDR3 DNA reads as TGTGCCAGCAGCTCAGACAGCAACGGGGCCCAGTACTTC. V gene TRBV7-2 combines with J gene TRBJ2-5; tentatively, D is TRBD1 or TRBD2 (5 bases each). From germline, CDR1 is SGHTA and CDR2 FQGNSA. V lost 4 bases, J lost 9 bases, and 15 bases lay in between. The CDR3 has 13 amino acids. The full variable domain, completed using reference TRBV7-2 and TRBJ2-5, is GAGVSQSPSNKVTEKGKDVELRCDPISGHTALYWYRQSLGQGLEFLIYFQGNSAPDKSGLPSDRFSAERTGGSVSTLTIQRTQQEDSAVYLCASSSDSNGAQYFGPGTRLLVL.

Comments on this clone: A read error may account for a junction end that differs from germline. V and J are TRBV2 and TRBJ2-4; TRBD1 is a possible D gene (7 bases). The germline CDR1 and CDR2 sequences are SNHLY and FYNNEI. The CDR3 spans 12 residues. The chain's CDR3 is CASTVAGGLPNF. The CDR3 DNA reads TGTGCCAGCACTGTAGCAGGGGGGTTGCCGAACTTC.

The CDR3 DNA follows: TGTGCCAGCAGCCAAGATTCCCTGGGCAGGGCGTTCTTC. It specifies CASSQDSLGRAFF. The V and J genes are TRBV14 and TRBJ2-1, with D possibly TRBD1 on 5 matching bases. Germline values: CDR1 SGHDN, CDR2 FVKESK. The CDR3 is 13 amino acids. V was trimmed by 0 bases and J by 15 bases, leaving 15 bases between them.